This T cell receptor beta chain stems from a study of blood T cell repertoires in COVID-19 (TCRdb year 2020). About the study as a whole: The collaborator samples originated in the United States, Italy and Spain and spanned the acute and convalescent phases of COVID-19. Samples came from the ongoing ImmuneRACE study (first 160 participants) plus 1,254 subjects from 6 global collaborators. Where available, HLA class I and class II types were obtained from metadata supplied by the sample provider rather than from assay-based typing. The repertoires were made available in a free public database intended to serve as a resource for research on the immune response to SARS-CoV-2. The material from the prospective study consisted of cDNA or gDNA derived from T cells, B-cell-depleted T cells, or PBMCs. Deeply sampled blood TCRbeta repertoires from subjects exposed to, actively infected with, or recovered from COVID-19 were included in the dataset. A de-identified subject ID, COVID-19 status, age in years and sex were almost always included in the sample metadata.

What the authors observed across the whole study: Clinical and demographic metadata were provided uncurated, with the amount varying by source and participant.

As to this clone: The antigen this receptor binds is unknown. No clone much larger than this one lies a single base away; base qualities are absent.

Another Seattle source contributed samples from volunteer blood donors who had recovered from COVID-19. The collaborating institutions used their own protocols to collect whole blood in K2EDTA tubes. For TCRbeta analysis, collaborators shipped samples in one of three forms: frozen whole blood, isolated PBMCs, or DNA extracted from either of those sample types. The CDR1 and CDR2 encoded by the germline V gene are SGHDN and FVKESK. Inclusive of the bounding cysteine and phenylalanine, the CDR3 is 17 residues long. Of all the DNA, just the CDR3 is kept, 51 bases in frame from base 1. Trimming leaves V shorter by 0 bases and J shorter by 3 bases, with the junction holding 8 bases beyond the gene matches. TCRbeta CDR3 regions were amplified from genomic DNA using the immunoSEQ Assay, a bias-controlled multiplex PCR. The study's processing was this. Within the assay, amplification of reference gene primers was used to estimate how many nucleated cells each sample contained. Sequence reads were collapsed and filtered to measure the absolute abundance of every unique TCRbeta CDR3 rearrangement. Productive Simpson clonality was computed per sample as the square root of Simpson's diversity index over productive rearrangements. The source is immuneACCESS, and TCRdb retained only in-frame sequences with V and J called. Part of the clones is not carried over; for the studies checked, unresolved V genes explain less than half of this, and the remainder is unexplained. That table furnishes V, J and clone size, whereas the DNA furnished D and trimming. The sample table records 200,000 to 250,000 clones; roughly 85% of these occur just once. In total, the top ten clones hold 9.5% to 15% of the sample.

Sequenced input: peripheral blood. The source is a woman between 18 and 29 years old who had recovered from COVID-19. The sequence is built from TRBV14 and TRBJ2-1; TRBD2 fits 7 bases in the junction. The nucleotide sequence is TGTGCCAGCAGCCAAGATAGGGCGAGCGGGATCTACAATGAGCAGTTCTTC. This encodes CASSQDRASGIYNEQFF.